The 8 T cell receptor beta chains in this list originate from one sample, sequenced in a study of T cell repertoires and HLA-DP antigens. Their recognized antigens are unknown. Data came from immunoSEQ multiplex PCR; TCRdb stores just in-frame clones and leaves some out. Seen here are over 100,000 clones, 85% to 95% observed once, and the top ten hold 0.25% to 0.3%. Sequencing input: CD4+ T cells from PBMCs. These receptors were obtained from a woman between 18 and 29 years old in good health and CMV-seronegative.

This rearrangement joins TRBV7-2 to TRBJ2-5; 8 bases agree with TRBD1. Unmatched junction bases numbered 8, after V lost 0 bases and J lost 5 bases. Per germline, CDR1 SGHTA and CDR2 FQGNSA. CDR3 length: 16 residues. This CDR3 reads CASSLASAGGWETQYF. CDR3 bases: TGTGCCAGCAGCTTAGCGTCGGCAGGGGGCTGGGAGACCCAGTACTTC.

V is TRBV7-9 and J is TRBJ2-3, with D unresolved. Trimming pared 1 base from V and 6 bases from J, leaving 17 bases between. The CDR3 has 16 amino acids. The germline CDR1 and CDR2 sequences are SEHNR and FQNEAQ (reference sequence). Here the CDR3 reads CASSLGSAPRMDTQYF. The CDR3 DNA follows: TGTGCCAGCAGCTTAGGATCTGCGCCGCGGATGGATACGCAGTATTTT.

V and J are TRBV27 and TRBJ2-7; the match to TRBD2 covers 13 bases. The CDR3 covers 17 residues. CDR1 is MNHEY, CDR2 SMNVEV, per germline (reference sequence). With V trimmed by 3 bases and J by 3 bases, 8 bases remained unmatched. The CDR3 nucleotides read TGTGCCAGCAGTTTCCACCGGACTAGCGGGAGACTCTACGAGCAGTACTTC. The encoded protein is CASSFHRTSGRLYEQYF.

This chain connects TRBV28 to TRBJ2-3; possible D gene TRBD1, 5 bases. V was pared by 7 bases and J by 3 bases, with 14 bases between. Germline CDR1 MDHEN, CDR2 SYDVKM. This CDR3 has 14 residues. The CDR3: CASTQGDGTDTQYF. The CDR3 DNA reads as TGTGCCAGCACTCAGGGTGATGGGACAGATACGCAGTATTTT.

V gene TRBV18 combines with J gene TRBJ2-7; D may be TRBD1 or TRBD2 (5 bases each). In germline, CDR1 is KGHSH, CDR2 LQKENI. The ends were cut back, 2 bases at V and 5 bases at J, with 7 bases in the middle. The CDR3 is 12 amino acids. The CDR3 protein is CASSPGTNEQYV. The CDR3 bases are TGTGCCAGCTCACCAGGGACGAACGAGCAGTACGTC.

This clone showed up just once. The chain joins TRBV6-5 to TRBJ1-3; D unresolved. CDR1 is MNHEY and CDR2 is SVGAGI in the germline V gene. V was pared by 5 bases and J by 0 bases, with 11 bases between. The CDR3 extends over 15 amino acids. CDR3 amino acids: CASSALIDSGNTIYF. For the CDR3, the DNA is TGTGCCAGCAGTGCTTTGATAGACTCTGGAAACACCATATATTTT.

A remark on this clone: Its ends do not fully match the called genes, so a read error is possible. Other DNA sequences from this sample encode an identical CDR3 as well. J is TRBJ1-6 and V is TRBV5-1; D gene ambiguous. Germline CDR1 is SGHRS and CDR2 is YFSETQ. This CDR3 spans 13 amino acids. The CDR3 sequence: CASSLGLGSPLHF. The CDR3 bases are TGCGCCAGCAGCTTGGGTCTCGGTTCACCCCTTCACTTT.

This clone occurred once. The CDR3 loop is CASSLKLGAEYGYTF. CDR3 nucleotides: TGTGCCAGCAGTTTAAAGCTGGGGGCGGAATATGGCTACACCTTC. The gene calls are TRBV27 and TRBJ1-2; possible D gene TRBD1, 6 bases. V dropped 2 bases and J dropped 5 bases, with 15 bases sitting between them. Per germline, CDR1 MNHEY and CDR2 SMNVEV (reference sequence). There are 15 residues in the CDR3.